These 8 T cell receptor beta chains were sequenced from one sample in a study of T cell responses to AZD1222 COVID-19 vaccine. Only in-frame clones appear in the TCRdb table, and some are missing; sequencing was by immunoSEQ multiplex PCR. The sample records 80,000 or so clones, 65% to 80% being singletons. Sequences were derived from peripheral blood, sampled 28 days after the second dose of the MenACWY control vaccine. These receptors all stem from an adult who received the MenACWY meningococcal vaccine as a control.

This chain joins TRBV18 and TRBJ1-2, with D possibly TRBD1 on 5 matching bases. The V gene lost 2 bases and the J gene lost 4 bases, with 8 bases spanning the gap. Germline loops: CDR1 KGHSH, CDR2 LQKENI. The CDR3 runs to 13 residues. The CDR3 DNA is TGTGCCAGCTCACCAGGGGGGGTCTATGGCTACACCTTC. This translates into CASSPGGVYGYTF.

V usage is TRBV6-2 or TRBV6-3 and J usage is TRBJ2-1; no definite D call. Germline values: CDR1 MNHEY, CDR2 SVGEGT. This CDR3 contains 13 residues. Trimming removed 5 bases at V and 9 bases at J, with 14 bases between. In nucleotides, the CDR3 is TGTGCCAGCAGTATTCTGGAAGTTAGTGAGCAGTTCTTC. Its protein product is CASSILEVSEQFF.

The rearrangement links TRBV28 to TRBJ1-3; weak D call: TRBD1 (5 bases). This CDR3 has 15 amino acids. Germline loops: CDR1 MDHEN, CDR2 SYDVKM. V was shortened by 4 bases and J by 4 bases, with 14 bases between the two germline ends. CDR3 amino acids: CASSSLQGLGNTIYF. Here the CDR3 DNA reads TGTGCCAGCAGTTCCCTCCAGGGACTCGGAAACACCATATATTTT. Variable domain in full (rest from reference TRBV28 and TRBJ1-3): DVKVTQSSRYLVKRTGEKVFLECVQDMDHENMFWYRQDPGLGLRLIYFSYDVKMKEKGDIPEGYSVSREKKERFSLILESASTNQTSMYLCASSSLQGLGNTIYFGEGSWLTVV.

This clone was counted only a few times. The rearrangement uses TRBV5-1 and TRBJ1-1, with a tentative D call TRBD1 (6 bases). Trimming shortened V by 1 base and J by 3 bases, and 16 bases separated the two germline ends. The germline V gene encodes CDR1 SGHRS and CDR2 YFSETQ. The CDR3 consists of 16 residues. The CDR3 bases are TGCGCCAGCAGCTTGTCCTCAGGGGTTCGGCACACTGAAGCTTTCTTT. Protein: CASSLSSGVRHTEAFF.

The chain combines TRBV6-1 with TRBJ2-1; either TRBD1 or TRBD2 may fit D (5 bases each). V was trimmed by 2 bases and J by 7 bases, leaving 18 bases between them. Germline V gene data show CDR1 as MNHNS and CDR2 as SASEGT. This CDR3 is 16 amino acids long. The DNA of the CDR3 is TGTGCCAGCAGTGAAAACAGGCGGGCCTTAAAGAATGAGCAGTTCTTC. This codes for CASSENRRALKNEQFF.

The V call is TRBV7-6, the J call TRBJ2-1; D remains unclear. With 1 base removed from V and 0 bases from J, the gap between germline ends came to 7 bases. Germline V CDR1 and CDR2: SGHVS, FNYEAQ. The CDR3 length is 15 residues. The CDR3 DNA sequence: TGTGCCAGCAGCTTAGAACAGTCCTCCTACAATGAGCAGTTCTTC. Translating gives CASSLEQSSYNEQFF.

This chain uses TRBV7-9 with TRBJ2-2; D gene uncertain. CDR3 length: 13 residues. Between the trimmed V and J ends, which lost 0 bases and 6 bases, there was a span of 5 bases. Per the germline V gene, CDR1 is SEHNR and CDR2 is FQNEAQ (reference sequence). The DNA for the CDR3 is TGTGCCAGCAGCTTAGCAGGGCCCGGGGAGCTGTTTTTT. Translated: CASSLAGPGELFF.

A few counts support this clone. The V and J genes are TRBV6-1 and TRBJ1-1; D possibly corresponds to TRBD1 (5 bases). The CDR3 runs 14 residues. Trimming stripped 2 bases from V and 1 base from J, with 8 bases between. Germline values: CDR1 MNHNS, CDR2 SASEGT. As DNA, the CDR3 is TGTGCCAGCAGTGAACTGGGGGGGAACACTGAAGCTTTCTTT. Translated: CASSELGGNTEAFF.